This TCR beta chain comes out of a study of blood T cell repertoires in COVID-19. Assay: immunoSEQ multiplex PCR; the TCRdb copy retains only in-frame clones and omits some. The sample lists around 150,000 clones, approximately 83% seen once, with roughly 8% in the top ten. The CDR3 length is 15 residues. Trimming at V came to 7 bases and at J to 7 bases, leaving 12 bases not matched to a gene. CDR1 is SGHRS and CDR2 is YFSETQ in the germline V gene. The clonotype was recovered from a man in his 60s with acute or convalescent COVID-19. The material sequenced was peripheral blood. V and J are TRBV5-1 and TRBJ2-1, with 9 positions matching TRBD1. This chain's CDR3 is CASGTTGGGMNEQFF. The CDR3 DNA is TGCGCCAGCGGGACCACAGGGGGCGGGATGAATGAGCAGTTCTTC.